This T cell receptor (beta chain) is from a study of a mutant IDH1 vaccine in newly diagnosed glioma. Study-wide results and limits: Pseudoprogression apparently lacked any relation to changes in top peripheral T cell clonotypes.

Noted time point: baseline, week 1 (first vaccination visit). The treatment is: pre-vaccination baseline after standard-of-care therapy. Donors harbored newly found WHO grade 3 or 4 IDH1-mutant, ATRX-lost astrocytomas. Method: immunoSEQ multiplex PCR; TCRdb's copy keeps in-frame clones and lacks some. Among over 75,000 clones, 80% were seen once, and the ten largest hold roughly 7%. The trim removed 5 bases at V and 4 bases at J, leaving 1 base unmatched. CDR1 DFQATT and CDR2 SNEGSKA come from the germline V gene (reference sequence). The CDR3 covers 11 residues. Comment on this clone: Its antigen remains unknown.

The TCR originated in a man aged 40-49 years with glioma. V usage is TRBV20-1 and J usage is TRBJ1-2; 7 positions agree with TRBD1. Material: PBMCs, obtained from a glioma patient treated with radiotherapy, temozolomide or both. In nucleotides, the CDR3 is TGCAGTGCTGGGGACAGCTATGGCTACACCTTC. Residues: CSAGDSYGYTF.